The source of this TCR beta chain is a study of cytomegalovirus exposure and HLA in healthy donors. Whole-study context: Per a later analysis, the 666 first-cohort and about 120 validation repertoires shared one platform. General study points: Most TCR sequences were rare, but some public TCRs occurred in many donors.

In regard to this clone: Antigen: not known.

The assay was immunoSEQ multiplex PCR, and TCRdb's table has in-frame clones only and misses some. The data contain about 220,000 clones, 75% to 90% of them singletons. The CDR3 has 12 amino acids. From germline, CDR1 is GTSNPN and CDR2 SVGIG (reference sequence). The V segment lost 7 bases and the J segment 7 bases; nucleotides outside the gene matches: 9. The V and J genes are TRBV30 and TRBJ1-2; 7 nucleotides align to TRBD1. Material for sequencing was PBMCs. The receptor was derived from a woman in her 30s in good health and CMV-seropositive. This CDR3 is CASITGARGYTF. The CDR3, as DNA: TGTGCCTCTATTACAGGGGCTCGTGGCTACACCTTC.